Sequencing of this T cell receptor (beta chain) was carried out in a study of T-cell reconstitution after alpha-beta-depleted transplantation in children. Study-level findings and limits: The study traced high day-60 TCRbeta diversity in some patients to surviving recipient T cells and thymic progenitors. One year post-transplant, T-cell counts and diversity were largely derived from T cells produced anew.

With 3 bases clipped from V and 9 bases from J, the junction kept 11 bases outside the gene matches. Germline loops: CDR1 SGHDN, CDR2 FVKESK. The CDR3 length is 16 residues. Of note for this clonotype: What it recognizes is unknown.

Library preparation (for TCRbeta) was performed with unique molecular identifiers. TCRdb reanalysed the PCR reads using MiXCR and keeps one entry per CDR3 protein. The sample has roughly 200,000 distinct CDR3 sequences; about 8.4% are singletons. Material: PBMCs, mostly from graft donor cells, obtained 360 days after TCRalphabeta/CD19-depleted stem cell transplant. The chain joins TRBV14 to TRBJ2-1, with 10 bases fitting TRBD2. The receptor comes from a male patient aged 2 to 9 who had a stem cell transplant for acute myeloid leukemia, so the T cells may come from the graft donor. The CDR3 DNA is TGTGCCAGCAGCCATGGTCTTCCAAGCGGGAGGGCTGAGCAGTTCTTC. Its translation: CASSHGLPSGRAEQFF. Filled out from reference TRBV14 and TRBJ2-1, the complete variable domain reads EAGVTQFPSHSVIEKGQTVTLRCDPISGHDNLYWYRRVMGKEIKFLLHFVKESKQDESGMPNNRFLAERTGGTYSTLKVQPAELEDSGVYFCASSHGLPSGRAEQFFGPGTRLTVL.